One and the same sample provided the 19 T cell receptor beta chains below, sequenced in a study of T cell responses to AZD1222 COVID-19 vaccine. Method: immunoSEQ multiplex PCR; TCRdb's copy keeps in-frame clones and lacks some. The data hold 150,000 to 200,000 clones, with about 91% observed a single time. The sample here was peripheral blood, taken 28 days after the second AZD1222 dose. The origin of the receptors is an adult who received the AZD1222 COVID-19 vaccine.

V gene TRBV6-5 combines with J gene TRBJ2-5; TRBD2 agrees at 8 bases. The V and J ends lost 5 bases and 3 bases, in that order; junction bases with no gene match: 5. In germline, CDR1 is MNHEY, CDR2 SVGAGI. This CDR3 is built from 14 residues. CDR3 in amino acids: CASSRGGTEETQYF. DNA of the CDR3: TGTGCCAGCAGTCGGGGGGGTACCGAAGAGACCCAGTACTTC.

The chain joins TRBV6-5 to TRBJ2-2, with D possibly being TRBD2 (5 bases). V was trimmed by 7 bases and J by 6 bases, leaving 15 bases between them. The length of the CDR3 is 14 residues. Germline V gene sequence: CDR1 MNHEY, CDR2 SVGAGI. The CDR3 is CASTLEGSSGELFF. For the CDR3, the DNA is TGTGCCAGCACCCTAGAAGGGAGCTCCGGGGAGCTGTTTTTT.

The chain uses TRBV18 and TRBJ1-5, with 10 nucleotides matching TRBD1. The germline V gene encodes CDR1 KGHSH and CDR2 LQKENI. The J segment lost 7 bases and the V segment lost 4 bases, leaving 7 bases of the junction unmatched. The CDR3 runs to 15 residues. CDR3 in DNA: TGTGCCAGCTCACAGGGACAGGGGACGGAGCAGCCCCAGCATTTT. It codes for CASSQGQGTEQPQHF.

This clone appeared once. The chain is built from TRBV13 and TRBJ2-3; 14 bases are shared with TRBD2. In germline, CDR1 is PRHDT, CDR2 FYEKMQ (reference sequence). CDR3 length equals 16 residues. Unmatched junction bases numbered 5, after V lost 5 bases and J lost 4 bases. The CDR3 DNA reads TGTGCCAGCAGCGGCCGACTAGCGGGGGGGCCAGATACGCAGTATTTT. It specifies CASSGRLAGGPDTQYF.

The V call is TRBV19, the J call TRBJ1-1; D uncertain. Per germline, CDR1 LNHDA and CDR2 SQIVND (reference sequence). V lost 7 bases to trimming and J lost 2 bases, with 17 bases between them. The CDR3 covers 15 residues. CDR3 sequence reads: CASNLGRRENTEAFF. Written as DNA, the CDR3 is TGTGCCAGTAACCTTGGACGCAGAGAAAACACTGAAGCTTTCTTT.

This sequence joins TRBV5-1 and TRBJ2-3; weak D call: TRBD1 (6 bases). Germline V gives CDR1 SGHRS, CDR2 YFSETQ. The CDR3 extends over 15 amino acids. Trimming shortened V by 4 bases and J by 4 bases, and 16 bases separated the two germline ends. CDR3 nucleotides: TGCGCCAGCAGCGCGACAGGTCTTCGGGCAGATACGCAGTATTTT. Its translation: CASSATGLRADTQYF.

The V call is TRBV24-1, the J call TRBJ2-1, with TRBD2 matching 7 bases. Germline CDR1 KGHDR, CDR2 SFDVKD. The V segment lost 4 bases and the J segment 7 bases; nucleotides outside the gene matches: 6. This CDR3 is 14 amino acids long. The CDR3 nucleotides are TGTGCCACCAGTGAGCCGGACGGGGGGAATGAGCAGTTCTTC. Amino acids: CATSEPDGGNEQFF.

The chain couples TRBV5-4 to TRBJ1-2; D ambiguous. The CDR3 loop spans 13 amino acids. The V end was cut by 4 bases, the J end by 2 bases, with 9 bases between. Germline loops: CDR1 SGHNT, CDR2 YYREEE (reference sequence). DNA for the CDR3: TGTGCCAGCAGCCCCGCCAGGAACTATGGCTACACCTTC. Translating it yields CASSPARNYGYTF.

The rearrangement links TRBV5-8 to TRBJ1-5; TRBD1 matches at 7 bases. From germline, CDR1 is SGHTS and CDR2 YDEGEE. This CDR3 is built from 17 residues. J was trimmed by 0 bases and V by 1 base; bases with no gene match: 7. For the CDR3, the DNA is TGTGCCAGCAGCTTGTCGTTCGGGACAGTTAGCAATCAGCCCCAGCATTTT. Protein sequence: CASSLSFGTVSNQPQHF.

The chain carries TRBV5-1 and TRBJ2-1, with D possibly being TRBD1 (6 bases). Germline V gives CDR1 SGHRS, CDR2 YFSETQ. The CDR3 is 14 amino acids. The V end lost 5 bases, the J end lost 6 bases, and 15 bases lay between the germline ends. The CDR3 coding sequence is TGCGCCAGCAGACCCCGGACAGAAGGCAATGAGCAGTTCTTC. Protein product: CASRPRTEGNEQFF.

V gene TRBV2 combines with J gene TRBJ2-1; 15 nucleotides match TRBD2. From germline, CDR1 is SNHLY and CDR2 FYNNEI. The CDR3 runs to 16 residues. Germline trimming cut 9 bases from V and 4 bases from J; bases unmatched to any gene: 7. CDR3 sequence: CASKQGLAGGYNEQFF. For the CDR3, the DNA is TGTGCCAGTAAACAAGGACTAGCGGGGGGGTACAATGAGCAGTTCTTC.

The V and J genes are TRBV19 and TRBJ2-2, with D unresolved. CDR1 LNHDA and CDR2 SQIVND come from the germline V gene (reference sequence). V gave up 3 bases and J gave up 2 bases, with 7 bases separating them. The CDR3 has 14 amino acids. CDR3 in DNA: TGTGCCAGTAGTATGGGCCCCAACACCGGGGAGCTGTTTTTT. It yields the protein CASSMGPNTGELFF.

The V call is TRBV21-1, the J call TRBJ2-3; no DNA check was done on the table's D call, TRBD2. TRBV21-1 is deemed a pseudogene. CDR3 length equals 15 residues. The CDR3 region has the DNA TGTGCCAGCAGCAAAGGCGGAGTCTACACAGATACGCAGTATTTT. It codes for CASSKGGVYTDTQYF.

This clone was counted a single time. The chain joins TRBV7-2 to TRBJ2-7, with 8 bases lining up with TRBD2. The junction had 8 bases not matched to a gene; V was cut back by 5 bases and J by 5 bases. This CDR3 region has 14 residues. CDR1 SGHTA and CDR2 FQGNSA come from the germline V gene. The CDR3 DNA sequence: TGTGCCAGCAGCCGGACTAGCACCGGAAACGAGCAGTACTTC. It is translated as CASSRTSTGNEQYF.

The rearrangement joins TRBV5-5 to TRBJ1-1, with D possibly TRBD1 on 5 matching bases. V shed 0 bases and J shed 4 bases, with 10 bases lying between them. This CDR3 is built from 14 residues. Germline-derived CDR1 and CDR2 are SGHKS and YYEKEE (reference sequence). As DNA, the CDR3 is TGTGCCAGCAGCTTGGTGCTGGGGACCACTGAAGCTTTCTTT. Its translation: CASSLVLGTTEAFF.

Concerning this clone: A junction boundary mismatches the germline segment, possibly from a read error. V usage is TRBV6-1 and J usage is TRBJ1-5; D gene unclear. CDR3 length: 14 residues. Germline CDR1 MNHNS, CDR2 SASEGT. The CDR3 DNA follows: TGTGCCAGCAGGGAAGGACCTAGCAATCAGCCCCAGCATTTT. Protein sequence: CASREGPSNQPQHF.

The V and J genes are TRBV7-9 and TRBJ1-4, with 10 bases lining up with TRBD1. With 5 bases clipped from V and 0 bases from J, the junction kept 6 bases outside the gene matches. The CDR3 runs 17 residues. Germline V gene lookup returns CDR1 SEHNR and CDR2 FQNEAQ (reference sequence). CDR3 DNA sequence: TGTGCCAGCAGCCTCGACAGGGGGCGTGCAACTAATGAAAAACTGTTTTTT. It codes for CASSLDRGRATNEKLFF.

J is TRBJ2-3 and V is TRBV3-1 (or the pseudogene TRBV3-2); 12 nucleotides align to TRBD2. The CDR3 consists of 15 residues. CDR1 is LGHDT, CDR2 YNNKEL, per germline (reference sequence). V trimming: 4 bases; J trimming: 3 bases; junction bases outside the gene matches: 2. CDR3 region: CASSPSGGVTDTQYF. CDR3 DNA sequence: TGTGCCAGCAGCCCTAGCGGGGGGGTAACAGATACGCAGTATTTT.

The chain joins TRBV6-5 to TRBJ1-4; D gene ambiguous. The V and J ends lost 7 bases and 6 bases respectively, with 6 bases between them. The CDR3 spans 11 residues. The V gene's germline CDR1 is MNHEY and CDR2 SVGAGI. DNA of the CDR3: TGTGCCAGCACTTCGGATGAAAAACTGTTTTTT. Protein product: CASTSDEKLFF.